Shown below are 27 T cell receptor beta chains from a single sample sequenced in a study of long-term antiretroviral therapy in people with HIV. Survey-level resolution applied to immunoSEQ assay v3.0. TCRdb's table, derived via immunoSEQ multiplex PCR, lists solely in-frame clones and lacks some. The top ten clones hold around 4% of a sample with 20,000 or so clones, around 90% of them seen once. Material: unsorted PBMCs, obtained 2.1 years after starting antiretroviral therapy. All receptors come from a man between 18 and 35 years old with HIV.

CDR3 DNA: TGTGCCAGCAAGGAGGCAGGGAACTATGGCTACACCTTC. Translation gives CASKEAGNYGYTF. This sequence joins TRBV28 and TRBJ1-2, with D possibly matching TRBD1 (5 bases). Trimming shortened V by 7 bases and J by 2 bases, and 11 bases separated the two germline ends. The CDR3 has 13 amino acids. The germline CDR1 and CDR2 sequences are MDHEN and SYDVKM.

The rearrangement joins TRBV9 to TRBJ1-6; 8 bases are a match to TRBD1. The CDR3 is 16 residues long. Germline V CDR1 and CDR2: SGDLS, YYNGEE. The trim removed 0 bases at V and 7 bases at J, leaving 6 bases unmatched. The CDR3 nucleotides are TGTGCCAGCAGCGTAGATCAGGGGGCAGGGAATTCACCCCTCCACTTT. This codes for CASSVDQGAGNSPLHF.

This sequence joins TRBV18 and TRBJ1-6, with unresolved D. CDR1 and CDR2 (germline): KGHSH, LQKENI. Trimming cost V 2 bases and J 5 bases, with 10 bases left between them. The CDR3 has 15 amino acids. The CDR3 DNA follows: TGTGCCAGCTCACCAGTGGTCGGAGATAATTCACCCCTCCACTTT. Translated: CASSPVVGDNSPLHF.

This sequence joins TRBV2 and TRBJ2-6; D remains unclear. The CDR3 consists of 15 residues. V shed 7 bases and J shed 1 base, with 11 bases lying between them. The V gene's germline CDR1 is SNHLY and CDR2 FYNNEI. CDR3 residues: CASIALQSGANVLTF. The CDR3 region has the DNA TGTGCCAGCATTGCCCTACAATCTGGGGCCAACGTCCTGACTTTC.

This clone appeared a single time. This chain links TRBV4-2 with TRBJ2-7, with 7 positions matching TRBD1. V lost 0 bases, J lost 3 bases, and 8 bases stayed unmatched. CDR1 is LGHNA, CDR2 YNFKEQ, per germline. This CDR3 has 16 amino acids. The CDR3 region has the DNA TGTGCCAGCAGCCAAGAAAGCCCAGGGGGTGTCTACGAGCAGTACTTC. This sequence encodes CASSQESPGGVYEQYF.

The J gene is TRBJ2-5, the V gene TRBV9; the match to TRBD2 covers 11 bases. Germline CDR1 is SGDLS and CDR2 is YYNGEE. The J segment lost 5 bases and the V segment lost 0 bases, leaving 6 bases of the junction unmatched. The CDR3 is 16 residues long. The CDR3 bases are TGTGCCAGCAGCGTAGAGGGACTAGCGGCTTCGGAGACCCAGTACTTC. Protein sequence: CASSVEGLAASETQYF.

The chain recombines TRBV9 with TRBJ2-7; 8 bases map to TRBD1. The CDR3 is 16 residues long. The J segment lost 1 base and the V segment lost 3 bases, leaving 9 bases of the junction unmatched. The germline gives CDR1 SGDLS, CDR2 YYNGEE. The CDR3 DNA reads TGTGCCAGCAGCGCTGGGGCAGGGGGCAGGTCCTACGAGCAGTACTTC. This encodes CASSAGAGGRSYEQYF.

V and J are TRBV18 and TRBJ1-1; D is uncertain. CDR1 is KGHSH and CDR2 is LQKENI in the germline V gene. V lost 3 bases and J lost 1, with 12 bases in between. The CDR3 is 15 residues long. The CDR3 protein is CASSPGRLKNTEAFF. CDR3 DNA sequence: TGTGCCAGCTCACCTGGGAGGTTGAAGAACACTGAAGCTTTCTTT.

The rearrangement uses TRBV7-9 and TRBJ2-5; D gene ambiguous. In germline, CDR1 is SEHNR, CDR2 FQNEAQ (reference sequence). This CDR3 spans 14 amino acids. V shed 5 bases and J shed 1 base, with 11 bases lying between them. CDR3 sequence: CASSPRVIQETQYF. The CDR3 nucleotides read TGTGCCAGCAGCCCCCGTGTGATCCAAGAGACCCAGTACTTC.

The V gene is TRBV19, the J gene TRBJ1-1, with no clear D. The CDR3 extends over 11 amino acids. Trimming stripped 5 bases from V and 1 base from J, with 2 bases between. In germline, CDR1 is LNHDA, CDR2 SQIVND (reference sequence). The CDR3 DNA is TGTGCCAGTAGTGGGAACACTGAAGCTTTCTTT. The encoded protein is CASSGNTEAFF.

This chain links TRBV7-9 with TRBJ2-7, with D possibly matching TRBD1 (6 bases). The CDR3 runs 15 residues. V was pared by 3 bases and J by 4 bases, with 16 bases between. Germline V gene sequence: CDR1 SEHNR, CDR2 FQNEAQ (reference sequence). The CDR3 spells CASSLLPDRRYEQYF. The CDR3 nucleotides are TGTGCCAGCAGCTTGTTACCGGACAGACGGTACGAGCAGTACTTC.

This chain links TRBV21-1 with TRBJ2-7; the table's D call TRBD1 went unverified against the DNA. TRBV21-1 corresponds to a pseudogene. This CDR3 region has 14 residues. CDR3 DNA sequence: TGTGCCAGCAGCAAAGGCAGGGACAACTACGAGCAGTACTTC. This translates into CASSKGRDNYEQYF.

The V and J genes are TRBV13 and TRBJ2-7, with TRBD1 identical over 7 bases. Germline V gene data show CDR1 as PRHDT and CDR2 as FYEKMQ (reference sequence). The ends lost 5 bases at V and 2 bases at J; junction bases unmatched: 9. This CDR3 contains 15 residues. The CDR3 loop is CASSPPPGQAYEQYF. CDR3 bases: TGTGCCAGCAGCCCTCCCCCCGGACAGGCCTACGAGCAGTACTTC.

The V gene is TRBV30, the J gene TRBJ1-2; 7 bases agree with TRBD1. The V gene's germline CDR1 is GTSNPN and CDR2 SVGIG (reference sequence). The CDR3 runs to 13 residues. V was clipped by 5 bases and J by 4 bases; unmatched bases: 7. The CDR3 sequence: CAWGNRGVYGYTF. The CDR3 DNA sequence: TGTGCCTGGGGGAACAGGGGAGTCTATGGCTACACCTTC.

The sample holds a few counts of this clone. This chain uses TRBV7-9 with TRBJ1-1; D remains unclear. The germline CDR1 and CDR2 sequences are SEHNR and FQNEAQ (reference sequence). The CDR3 has 13 residues. Trimming took off 8 bases at V and 1 base at J, with 11 bases between the two ends. Here the CDR3 reads CASSRVSNTEAFF. The CDR3 DNA follows: TGTGCCAGCTCGAGGGTATCGAACACTGAAGCTTTCTTT. The full variable domain, rest sourced from reference TRBV7-9 and TRBJ1-1, is DTGVSQNPRHKITKRGQNVTFRCDPISEHNRLYWYRQTLGQGPEFLTYFQNEAQLEKSRLLSDRFSAERPKGSFSTLEIQRTEQGDSAMYLCASSRVSNTEAFFGQGTRLTVV.

The table lists this clone with a count of one. This chain links TRBV7-3 with TRBJ2-7; D possibly matches TRBD1 or TRBD2 (6 bases each). V shed 2 bases and J shed 1 base, with 21 bases lying between them. The CDR3 runs to 18 residues. Germline CDR1 and CDR2: SGHTA and FQGTGA. In nucleotides, the CDR3 is TGTGCCAGCAGCTTATGGTTGTTGGGGGGCGCGGAGTCCTACGAGCAGTACTTC. As protein: CASSLWLLGGAESYEQYF.

The genes are TRBV7-2 and TRBJ2-7; D gene ambiguous. The CDR3 is 18 amino acids. Germline values: CDR1 SGHTA, CDR2 FQGNSA. V shed 10 bases and J shed 0 bases, with 28 bases lying between them. CDR3 in DNA: TGTGCCACCGCAAGAAAAATCGACGGAGCTTCTATCTCCTACGAGCAGTACTTC. It translates to CATARKIDGASISYEQYF.

The V gene is TRBV7-9, the J gene TRBJ2-7; D unclear. V was shortened by 4 bases and J by 2 bases, with 12 bases between the two germline ends. This CDR3 has 14 residues. Germline V gene sequence: CDR1 SEHNR, CDR2 FQNEAQ (reference sequence). In DNA, the CDR3 is TGTGCCAGCAGCTCTTTCCCTCGCCCCTACGAGCAGTACTTC. Its protein product is CASSSFPRPYEQYF.

This clone was counted between two and nine times. The chain employs TRBV19 and TRBJ1-2; D is possibly TRBD1 (5 bases). V was clipped by 5 bases and J by 4 bases, with 11 bases between them. Germline V gene lookup returns CDR1 LNHDA and CDR2 SQIVND (reference sequence). The CDR3 has 13 residues. The CDR3 region is CASSARDGYGYTF. CDR3 nucleotide sequence: TGTGCCAGTAGTGCCCGGGACGGCTATGGCTACACCTTC.

This clone was seen a single time. CDR3 loop: CASSVVGTGGTDTQYF. The CDR3 bases are TGTGCCAGCAGCGTAGTGGGGACAGGGGGCACAGATACGCAGTATTTT. The chain carries TRBV9 and TRBJ2-3, with 10 bases fitting TRBD1. Germline assignment: CDR1 SGDLS and CDR2 YYNGEE. The length of the CDR3 is 16 residues. V was clipped by 0 bases and J by 1 base; unmatched bases: 2.

The chain couples TRBV6-1 to TRBJ1-2; no clear D gene. V shed 2 bases and J shed 5 bases, with 0 bases lying between them. Germline assignment: CDR1 MNHNS and CDR2 SASEGT. This CDR3 contains 10 residues. CDR3 coding DNA: TGTGCCAGCAGTGAATATGGCTACACCTTC. Its protein is CASSEYGYTF.

This rearrangement joins TRBV4-1 to TRBJ2-7; D is perhaps TRBD1 or TRBD2 (5 bases each). V dropped 0 bases and J dropped 6 bases, with 18 bases sitting between them. This CDR3 has 16 residues. Germline V CDR1 and CDR2: MGHRA, YSYEKL. The CDR3 loop is CASSQERQRLGGEQYF. CDR3 sequence (DNA): TGCGCCAGCAGCCAAGAAAGACAGCGCCTTGGGGGCGAGCAGTACTTC.

The CDR3 region has the DNA TGTGCCAGCAGTGATGGGGGGAGGTCGGACACTGAAGCTTTCTTT. Translated, it gives CASSDGGRSDTEAFF. The J gene is TRBJ1-1, the V gene TRBV2; TRBD1 is a possible D gene (5 bases). Germline V gene lookup returns CDR1 SNHLY and CDR2 FYNNEI. Trimming removed 3 bases at V and 3 bases at J, with 14 bases between. This CDR3 spans 15 amino acids.

The V and J genes are TRBV6-4 and TRBJ2-1; 10 bases line up with TRBD2. This CDR3 has 15 amino acids. Germline values: CDR1 MRHNA, CDR2 SNTAGT. With 4 bases clipped from V and 3 bases from J, the junction kept 3 bases outside the gene matches. CDR3 region: CASSASSGSYNEQFF. CDR3 sequence (DNA): TGTGCCAGCAGTGCCTCTAGCGGGAGCTACAATGAGCAGTTCTTC.

The chain carries TRBV10-2 and TRBJ1-1, with D possibly being TRBD1 (5 bases). Germline V gene sequence: CDR1 WSHSY, CDR2 SAAADI. This CDR3 spans 14 amino acids. V shed 6 bases and J shed 1 base, with 12 bases lying between them. This chain's CDR3 is CASRGVDKNTEAFF. CDR3 nucleotides: TGCGCCAGCAGAGGGGTCGACAAGAACACTGAAGCTTTCTTT.

Here the CDR3 DNA reads TGCGCCAGCAGCACGGACATTTTACAAGAGACCCAGTACTTC. Amino acid sequence: CASSTDILQETQYF. The rearrangement links TRBV5-1 to TRBJ2-5; weak D call: TRBD1 (5 bases). This CDR3 has 14 residues. Trimming removed 4 bases at V and 2 bases at J, with 12 bases between. Per germline, CDR1 SGHRS and CDR2 YFSETQ.

In its sample, this clone was seen once. The chain employs TRBV7-9 and TRBJ2-6; 7 nucleotides align to TRBD1. The germline CDR1 and CDR2 sequences are SEHNR and FQNEAQ (reference sequence). The CDR3 has 16 amino acids. V gave up 5 bases and J gave up 3 bases; unmatched junction bases: 7. CDR3 sequence reads: CASSRDRNYGANVLTF. The CDR3 nucleotides are TGTGCCAGCAGCCGGGACAGAAACTATGGGGCCAACGTCCTGACTTTC.